This T cell receptor beta chain comes out of a study of OX40 agonist ivuxolimab in advanced cancers. Notes on the study in general: Expanded clones tended on average to be more numerous among CD8+ T cells than CD4+.

This CDR3 comprises 15 residues. Germline V gene data show CDR1 as SGHTA and CDR2 as FQGTGA. J gave up 2 bases and V 5 bases, and 6 bases lay outside the gene matches. About this clone itself: Its antigen is undetermined.

Some clones are missing from TCRdb's copy, which holds only in-frame ones; the method was immunoSEQ multiplex PCR. The data hold over 55,000 clones, with roughly 77% observed a single time. Here the sequenced sample was CD4+ or CD8+ T cells sorted from blood, taken in a trial of the OX40 agonist ivuxolimab. This sequence joins TRBV7-3 and TRBJ2-1; 7 nucleotides agree with TRBD1. The receptor's source is an adult with an advanced solid tumor such as melanoma, head and neck, liver or kidney cancer. Here the CDR3 reads CASSTGQEAYNEQFF. The CDR3 DNA reads as TGTGCCAGCAGCACCGGACAGGAGGCCTACAATGAGCAGTTCTTC.